This entry describes one TCR beta chain. Its specificity is unknown. These data come from a study of CD8 T cells in Susac syndrome. CDR1 and CDR2 from the germline V gene are KGHDR and SFDVKD. The CDR3 spans 15 residues. Unmatched junction bases numbered 3, after V lost 3 bases and J lost 5 bases. Negative isolation was applied to CD8+ and CD4+ T cells, and FACS enrichment was applied to TEMRA cells. Random hexamers were used to reverse transcribe the RNA input (0.5 to 1 ug). Amplification of TCR beta CDR3 was carried out by immunoSEQ multiplex PCR, which covered 54 Vbeta and 13 Jbeta segments. TCRdb passed the immunoSEQ multiplex PCR reads through MiXCR, listing each CDR3 protein once. The data show about 250,000 distinct CDR3 sequences, with approximately 92% seen just once and less than 0.075% held by the top ten. General study findings and limits: Acknowledgment was made by the study that its TCR sequencing and HLA analysis involved a relatively small number of individuals.

Sequencing input: CD4+ T cells from PBMCs. V is TRBV24-1 and J is TRBJ2-1, with TRBD1 identical over 10 bases. This TCR came from a human donor with multiple sclerosis. The CDR3 DNA reads as TGTGCCACCAGTGATAGGGGACAGGGGAACAATGAGCAGTTCTTC. Translating it yields CATSDRGQGNNEQFF.